The rows below give T cell receptor beta chains drawn from one sample of a study of early T cells in non-severe SARS-CoV-2 infection. TCRdb itself ran the 5' RACE reads through MiXCR, one entry per CDR3 protein. The data contain over 45,000 distinct CDR3 sequences, roughly 7.8% of them seen just once; the ten biggest clones take up 10%. The sample consisted of whole blood, taken at baseline. The receptor source for this set is an adult who was a healthcare worker with PCR-confirmed SARS-CoV-2 infection or an uninfected control (not recorded which). Each CDR3 is given with its conserved first and last residue. A D gene is named only where the DNA matches it firmly. Size is omitted from some rows. Given values are once, few, many or a class for expanded clones.

clone size,V gene,D gene,J gene,CDR3 length,CDR3 DNA,CDR3 protein
many,TRBV27,NA,TRBJ1-2,14,TGTGCCAGCAGTTTACGTCGGGAGAGTGGAGGCTACACCTTC,CASSLRRESGGYTF
NA,TRBV6-8,NA,TRBJ1-1,15,TGTGCCAGCAGTTACCCCCGGATCGATGGAACTGAAGCTTTCTTT,CASSYPRIDGTEAFF
NA,TRBV10-3,TRBD1,TRBJ2-7,12,TGTGCCAGCGAAGGACAGGGGTACGAGCAGTACTTC,CASEGQGYEQYF
few,TRBV27,NA,TRBJ2-7,14,TGTGCCAGCACCCGGACAAGCCACCCTTACGAGCAGTACTTC,CASTRTSHPYEQYF
few,TRBV4-1,TRBD1,TRBJ1-2,14,TGCGCCAGCAGCCAAAATACAGGGGACTATGGCTACACCTTC,CASSQNTGDYGYTF
many,TRBV5-1,NA,TRBJ2-1,15,TGCGCCAGCAGCCCCGGGACGCAGGCCGGGAATGAGCAGTTCTTC,CASSPGTQAGNEQFF
NA,TRBV20-1,TRBD2,TRBJ2-7,13,TGCAGTGCTACGACTAGCGGCTCCTACGAGCAGTACTTC,CSATTSGSYEQYF
many,TRBV18,TRBD1,TRBJ1-2,14,TGTGCCAGCTCACCAAACAGGGGTGGCTATGGCTACACCTTC,CASSPNRGGYGYTF
NA,TRBV6-5,NA,TRBJ2-7,14,TGTGCCAGCAGTTTAGCGAGAAGCTCCTACGAGCAGTACTTC,CASSLARSSYEQYF
many,TRBV7-3,NA,TRBJ1-5,13,TGTGCCAGCAGCTTAAGTGTGGGTCAGCCCCAGCATTTT,CASSLSVGQPQHF
few,TRBV28,TRBD1,TRBJ2-2,14,TGTGCCAGCAGTCAGGGGGTTAACACCGGGGAGCTGTTTTTT,CASSQGVNTGELFF
many,TRBV20-1,TRBD1,TRBJ2-5,16,TGCAGTGCGCGACCAGGGGGCGGAGGGGTTTTGGAGACCCAGTACTTC,CSARPGGGGVLETQYF
NA,TRBV4-1,NA,TRBJ2-1,15,TGCGCCAGCAGCCAAGTCCGGCTAATCTACAATGAGCAGTTCTTC,CASSQVRLIYNEQFF
many,TRBV5-1,TRBD1,TRBJ2-7,15,TGCGCCAGCAGCTCGAACCCGGGACAGCCCTACGAGCAGTACTTC,CASSSNPGQPYEQYF
few,TRBV29-1,TRBD1,TRBJ2-7,13,TGCAGCGCTATGGACAGGGCTGCTTACGAGCAGTACTTC,CSAMDRAAYEQYF
NA,TRBV6-6,NA,TRBJ2-2,15,TGTGCCAGCAGTTACCCCCAGGGTAGGGCCGGGGAGCTGTTTTTT,CASSYPQGRAGELFF
few,TRBV25-1,NA,TRBJ2-7,14,TGTGCCAGCCCCTACTCCGGGAGCTCCTACGAGCAGTACTTC,CASPYSGSSYEQYF
few,TRBV5-1,TRBD1,TRBJ2-3,17,TGCGCCAGCAGCCCGACAGGGGGAGAAGCCTACACAGATACGCAGTATTTT,CASSPTGGEAYTDTQYF
few,TRBV2,NA,TRBJ2-1,15,TGTGCCAGCAGTGAAGCCCCGGCGCGGATAAATGAGCAGTTCTTC,CASSEAPARINEQFF
NA,TRBV18,NA,TRBJ2-5,14,TGTGCCAGCTCACCGAGCGGGTACCAAGAGACCCAGTACTTC,CASSPSGYQETQYF
few,TRBV6-2/TRBV6-3,NA,TRBJ2-6,14,TGTGCCAGCAGTTCAATGTTTGGGGCCAACGTCCTGACTTTC,CASSSMFGANVLTF
NA,TRBV6-6,NA,TRBJ1-1,10,TGTGCCAGCAGTTACGGTCAAGCTTTCTTT,CASSYGQAFF
few,TRBV5-3,NA,TRBJ1-5,15,TGTGCCAGAAGCCCGGGCGGAGGGGCCAAACAGCCCCAGCATTTT,CARSPGGGAKQPQHF
many,TRBV7-2,TRBD2,TRBJ2-4,15,TGTGCCAGCAGCCCCCCCGCCCGGGAGGGAAACATTCAGTACTTC,CASSPPAREGNIQYF
many,TRBV27,NA,TRBJ2-2,12,TGTGCCAGCATGGGGATCACCGGGGAGCTGTTTTTT,CASMGITGELFF
few,TRBV7-9,TRBD1,TRBJ2-1,16,TGTGCCAGCAGCTTAACTCCAGGTCAGGGGGCAAATGAGCAGTTCTTC,CASSLTPGQGANEQFF
few,TRBV7-3,TRBD2,TRBJ2-5,16,TGTGCCAGCAGCTTGACCTCTAGCGGGGCGGAGGAGACCCAGTACTTC,CASSLTSSGAEETQYF
few,TRBV6-6,TRBD2,TRBJ2-7,13,TGTGCCGCGAGCAGCGGGAGGGTCTACGAGCAGTACTTC,CAASSGRVYEQYF
many,TRBV29-1,NA,TRBJ2-4,14,TGCAGCGTTGTGGGTACCCAGGGTGCAAACATTCAGTACTTC,CSVVGTQGANIQYF
many,TRBV12-3/TRBV12-4,NA,TRBJ2-1,16,TGTGCCAGCAGTTTAGGGTCCCGAAGCTCCTACAATGAGCAGTTCTTC,CASSLGSRSSYNEQFF
few,TRBV2,NA,TRBJ2-7,13,TGTGCCAGCTGCAAGGGGAGCTCCTACGAGCAGTACTTC,CASCKGSSYEQYF
NA,TRBV5-1,NA,TRBJ2-7,15,TGCGCCAGCAGCTTAGACTACCGGACACACTACGAGCAGTACTTC,CASSLDYRTHYEQYF
few,TRBV29-1,TRBD1,TRBJ2-3,15,TGCAGCGTTGACTCCCCACAGGGGGTCACAGATACGCAGTATTTT,CSVDSPQGVTDTQYF
few,TRBV7-8,TRBD1,TRBJ2-3,15,TGTGCCAGCAGCCCCGGGACAGGGGGCGTGGATACGCAGTATTTT,CASSPGTGGVDTQYF
many,TRBV20-1,NA,TRBJ1-1,14,TGCAGTGCAAGAATCCTAATGGAGGAAACTGAAGCTTTCTTT,CSARILMEETEAFF
many,TRBV9,TRBD2,TRBJ2-3,16,TGTGCCAGCAGCGTAGAGACTAGCGGGAACCTTGGCTCGCAGTATTTT,CASSVETSGNLGSQYF
few,TRBV29-1,TRBD1,TRBJ1-4,14,TGCAGCGTTGCCCGGCAGGGGGCTTACGAAAAACTGTTTTTT,CSVARQGAYEKLFF
NA,TRBV24-1,TRBD1,TRBJ1-4,16,TGTGCCACCAGTGCCATCGACAGGGGGCTTGAGGAAAAACTGTTTTTT,CATSAIDRGLEEKLFF
few,TRBV6-1,NA,TRBJ2-3,15,TGTGCCAGCAGTGAGCCAGGGTTTAGCACAGATACGCAGTATTTT,CASSEPGFSTDTQYF
few,TRBV5-3,NA,TRBJ1-6,18,TGTGCCAGAAGCTTGGGAGGGAACGGTCAACCATTTAATTCACCCCTCCACTTT,CARSLGGNGQPFNSPLHF
many,TRBV7-8,TRBD2,TRBJ2-2,17,TGTGCCAGCAGCTCACGGACTAGCGGGAGAATCACCGGGGAGCTGTTTTTT,CASSSRTSGRITGELFF
many,TRBV11-2,NA,TRBJ2-1,12,TGTGCCAGCAGCTTAGATATTGGTGAGCAGTTCTTC,CASSLDIGEQFF
NA,TRBV20-1,NA,TRBJ2-2,16,TGCAGTGCTACGCAAACAGGCCTAGGCGAATCCGGGGAGCTGTTTTTT,CSATQTGLGESGELFF
NA,TRBV6-6,NA,TRBJ1-5,15,TGTGCCAGCGGAGGTGAGGGGACGAGCAATCAGCCCCAGCATTTT,CASGGEGTSNQPQHF
many,TRBV12-3/TRBV12-4,NA,TRBJ1-2,15,TGTGCCAGCAGTTTTAGTCTACCTTCCAACTATGGCTACACCTTC,CASSFSLPSNYGYTF
NA,TRBV6-1,NA,TRBJ2-6,17,TGTGCCAGCAGTGAACAAGGGATCCGCTCTGGGGCCAACGTCCTGACTTTC,CASSEQGIRSGANVLTF
many,TRBV10-3,NA,TRBJ2-7,15,TGTGCCATCAGTGAGCCTACAGAGCCGCTTTATGGGCAGTACTTC,CAISEPTEPLYGQYF
few,TRBV7-3,TRBD2,TRBJ2-6,17,TGTGCCAGCGCAGCGGGAGGGCCATTCTCTGGGGCCAACGTCCTGACTTTC,CASAAGGPFSGANVLTF
many,TRBV6-2/TRBV6-3,TRBD1,TRBJ1-2,17,TGTGCCAGCAAACCTCTTACCCGGGGGACAGGCTCCTATGGCTACACCTTC,CASKPLTRGTGSYGYTF
NA,TRBV4-2,NA,TRBJ1-2,15,TGTGCCAGCAGCCGTACGCAGGGGCCGAACTATGGCTACACCTTC,CASSRTQGPNYGYTF